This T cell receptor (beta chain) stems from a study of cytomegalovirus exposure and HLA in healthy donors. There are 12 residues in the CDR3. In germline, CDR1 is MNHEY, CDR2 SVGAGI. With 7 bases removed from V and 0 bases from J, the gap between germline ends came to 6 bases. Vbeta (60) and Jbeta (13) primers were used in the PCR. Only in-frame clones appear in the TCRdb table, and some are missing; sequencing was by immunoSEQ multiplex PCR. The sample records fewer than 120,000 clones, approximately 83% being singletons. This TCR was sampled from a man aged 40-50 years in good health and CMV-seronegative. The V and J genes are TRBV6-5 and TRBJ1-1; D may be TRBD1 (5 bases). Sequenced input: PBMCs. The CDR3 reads CASTGVNTEAFF. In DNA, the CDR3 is TGTGCCAGCACGGGGGTGAACACTGAAGCTTTCTTT.